These T cell receptor beta chains were read from a single sample in a study of blood T cell repertoires in COVID-19. The protocol was immunoSEQ multiplex PCR, while the TCRdb copy is restricted to in-frame clones and leaves out a portion. Among about 81,000 clones listed, around 96% were seen once. Input material: peripheral blood. The receptors here all came from a human donor with active COVID-19. The donor label of this sample is uncertain. Each CDR3 is given with its conserved first and last residue. The D gene is left open where the match is weak. Not every row has a clone size; where given, it reads once, few, many or a size class.

abundance	d_gene	len	v_gene	j_gene	CDR3aa	CDR3nt
NA	NA	16	TRBV28	TRBJ1-5	CASSLTGRNSNQPQHF	TGTGCCAGCAGTTTAACAGGAAGGAATAGCAATCAGCCCCAGCATTTT
NA	TRBD1	16	TRBV14	TRBJ1-2	CASSHKGQSLNYGYTF	TGTGCCAGCAGCCACAAGGGACAGTCGCTGAACTATGGCTACACCTTC
NA	NA	15	TRBV5-1	TRBJ2-7	CASSLDPTAPREQYF	TGCGCCAGCAGCTTAGACCCTACGGCCCCGCGGGAGCAGTACTTC
few	TRBD2	14	TRBV9	TRBJ2-7	CASGTSGSSYEQYF	TGTGCCAGCGGAACTAGCGGGAGCTCCTACGAGCAGTACTTC
NA	TRBD1	17	TRBV24-1	TRBJ2-2	CATSDRGQGSGTGELFF	TGTGCCACCAGTGACCGGGGACAGGGGTCCGGCACCGGGGAGCTGTTTTTT
once	TRBD1	15	TRBV3-1/TRBV3-2	TRBJ2-7	CASSLPGGQGDEQYF	TGTGCCAGCAGCCTCCCAGGGGGACAGGGGGACGAGCAGTACTTC
NA	TRBD2	13	TRBV19	TRBJ2-3	CASSISSSGTQYF	TGTGCCAGTAGTATTTCTTCTAGCGGTACGCAGTATTTT
NA	TRBD1	14	TRBV18	TRBJ1-5	CASSLGQGEGPQHF	TGTGCCAGCTCACTAGGACAGGGTGAAGGGCCCCAGCATTTT
NA	NA	11	TRBV7-2	TRBJ2-7	CASSSIYEQYF	TGTGCCAGCAGCTCCATTTACGAGCAGTACTTC
NA	NA	13	TRBV27	TRBJ1-5	CASSLYREQPQHF	TGTGCCAGCAGTTTATACAGGGAGCAGCCCCAGCATTTT
NA	NA	17	TRBV6-8	TRBJ2-3	CASSSLACHFSTDTQYF	TGTGCCAGCAGTTCGCTAGCGTGTCATTTTAGCACAGATACGCAGTATTTT
NA	TRBD1	15	TRBV6-5	TRBJ2-5	CASSDSTGGGETQYF	TGTGCCAGCAGTGACTCGACAGGGGGAGGTGAGACCCAGTACTTC
NA	TRBD1	14	TRBV4-2	TRBJ2-5	CASSPGGRQETQYF	TGTGCCAGCAGCCCAGGGGGCCGGCAAGAGACCCAGTACTTC
NA	NA	14	TRBV3-1/TRBV3-2	TRBJ1-1	CASSTSGSNTEAFF	TGTGCCAGCTCAACATCGGGGTCGAACACTGAAGCTTTCTTT
few	NA	16	TRBV7-9	TRBJ1-5	CASSLGPGSGNQPQHF	TGTGCCAGCAGCTTAGGTCCGGGGTCGGGCAATCAGCCCCAGCATTTT
NA	NA	15	TRBV11-3	TRBJ2-3	CASSLGASGTDTQYF	TGTGCCAGCAGCTTAGGGGCTAGCGGCACAGATACGCAGTATTTT
NA	TRBD2	16	TRBV5-1	TRBJ2-3	CASSLAASGSTDTQYF	TGCGCCAGCAGCTTGGCGGCTAGCGGGAGCACAGATACGCAGTATTTT
NA	TRBD1	13	TRBV28	TRBJ2-7	CASSNTGVREQYF	TGTGCCAGCAGCAACACAGGGGTCCGCGAGCAGTACTTC
once	NA	13	TRBV4-1	TRBJ2-5	CASSQGRVETQYF	TGCGCCAGCAGCCAAGGGAGGGTGGAGACCCAGTACTTC
NA	NA	15	TRBV6-5	TRBJ1-6	CASSRSGRGNSPLHF	TGTGCCAGCAGTCGTTCAGGACGGGGTAATTCACCCCTCCACTTT
NA	NA	14	TRBV6-2/TRBV6-3	TRBJ2-5	CASSYRSRLETQYF	TGTGCCAGCAGTTATCGGTCCAGGTTGGAGACCCAGTACTTC
once	NA	14	TRBV7-6	TRBJ2-2	CASSPNSPGGELFF	TGTGCCAGCAGCCCCAACTCCCCCGGGGGGGAGCTGTTTTTT
NA	NA	12	TRBV12-3/TRBV12-4	TRBJ2-5	CASSLGAETQYF	TGTGCCAGCAGTTTGGGGGCGGAGACCCAGTACTTC
NA	NA	15	TRBV7-9	TRBJ2-5	CASSLPTGFQETQYF	TGTGCCAGCAGCTTACCCACAGGGTTCCAAGAGACCCAGTACTTC
once	NA	11	TRBV20-1	TRBJ2-2	CSASRTGELFF	TGCAGTGCTAGTCGCACCGGGGAGCTGTTTTTT
NA	NA	13	TRBV7-2	TRBJ1-2	CASSLQAPYGYTF	TGTGCCAGCAGCTTACAGGCTCCCTATGGCTACACCTTC
NA	NA	13	TRBV12-3/TRBV12-4	TRBJ1-6	CASSLQGPSPLHF	TGTGCCAGCAGTCTCCAGGGCCCCTCACCCCTCCACTTT
NA	TRBD1	15	TRBV5-7	TRBJ1-2	CASSIFRQGYYGYTF	TGTGCCAGCAGCATCTTCCGACAGGGATACTATGGCTACACCTTC
NA	NA	13	TRBV27	TRBJ2-2	CASSSYLAGELFF	TGTGCCAGCAGTTCATATCTAGCCGGGGAGCTGTTTTTT
NA	TRBD2	15	TRBV11-2	TRBJ2-1	CASSFSGLADNEQFF	TGTGCCAGCAGCTTCAGTGGACTAGCCGATAATGAGCAGTTCTTC
NA	NA	15	TRBV10-3	TRBJ1-2	CAISDNQGKYYGYTF	TGTGCCATCAGTGATAATCAGGGAAAGTACTATGGCTACACCTTC
NA	TRBD1	13	TRBV6-5	TRBJ2-7	CASTRDRGYEQYF	TGTGCCAGCACCCGGGACAGGGGGTACGAGCAGTACTTC